This T cell receptor (beta chain) was identified in a study of T-cell memory formation after mild COVID-19. On the study more broadly: There were largely donor-specific TCR clusters.

TCRdb reprocessed the 5' RACE reads with MiXCR, giving one entry per CDR3 protein. The table lists 400,000 to 500,000 distinct CDR3 sequences, 15% to 20% of them singletons. As regards this clonotype: What it recognizes is unknown.

Study-wide points: Detection of some responders pre-infection suggested pre-existing cross-reactive memory T cells participated. A second wave expanding day 15 to 37 was CD4+-biased; contracting clones were balanced.

The CDR3 contains 12 residues. From germline, CDR1 is SQVTM and CDR2 ANQGSEA. V gave up 3 bases and J gave up 5 bases, with 8 bases separating them. Sequencing was done on a sample of PBMCs or a T cell subset sorted from them (not recorded which). This chain links TRBV29-1 with TRBJ2-1; D gene unclear. This clonotype was sampled from an adult woman who had mild COVID-19 (a few samples of this study predate the infection). Cell type and time point are not known. The CDR3 DNA reads as TGCAGCGTTGAGGAAGTCCACAATGAGCAGTTCTTC. Translated, it gives CSVEEVHNEQFF.